This T cell receptor beta chain appears in the sequencing data of a study of shared clonotypes between healthy human individuals. Study details: The plates for each donor numbered three CD4 naive, three CD4 memory, two CD8 naive and one CD8 memory.

V was cut by 1 base and J by 1 base, with 7 bases left in between. Germline CDR1 SGHVS, CDR2 FNYEAQ. There are 14 residues in the CDR3. As defined, naive CD8 cells were CD45RO-negative and positively selected for CCR7, with terminally differentiated effector memory CD45RA+ cells excluded. Genomic DNA (from each subset) was split evenly across several immunoSEQ plates. Only in-frame clones appear in the TCRdb table, and some are missing; sequencing was by immunoSEQ multiplex PCR. The profile covers some 2.1 million clones, with about 95% appearing a single time and more than 0.95% taken by the ten largest.

This rearrangement joins TRBV7-6 to TRBJ2-5, with D hard to call. The receptor was isolated from a man between 18 and 35 years old in good health. The sequenced material came from naive CD8+ T cells sorted from blood. The CDR3 here is CASSLVGLQETQYF. The CDR3 DNA sequence: TGTGCCAGCAGCTTAGTAGGCCTCCAAGAGACCCAGTACTTC.